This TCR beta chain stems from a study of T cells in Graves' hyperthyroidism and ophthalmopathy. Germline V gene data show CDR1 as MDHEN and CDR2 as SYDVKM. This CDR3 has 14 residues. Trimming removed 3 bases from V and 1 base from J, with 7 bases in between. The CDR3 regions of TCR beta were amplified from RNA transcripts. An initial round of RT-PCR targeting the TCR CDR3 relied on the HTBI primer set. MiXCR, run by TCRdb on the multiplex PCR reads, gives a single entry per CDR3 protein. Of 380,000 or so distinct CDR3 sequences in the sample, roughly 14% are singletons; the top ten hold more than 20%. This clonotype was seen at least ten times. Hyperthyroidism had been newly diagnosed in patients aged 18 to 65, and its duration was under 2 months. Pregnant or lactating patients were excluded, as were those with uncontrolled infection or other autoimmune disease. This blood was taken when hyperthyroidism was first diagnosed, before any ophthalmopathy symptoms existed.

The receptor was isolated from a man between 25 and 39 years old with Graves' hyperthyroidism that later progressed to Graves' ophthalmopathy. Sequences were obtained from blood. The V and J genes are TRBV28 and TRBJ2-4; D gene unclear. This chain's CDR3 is CASSFVSAKNIQYF. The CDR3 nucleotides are TGTGCCAGCAGTTTCGTTAGTGCCAAAAACATTCAGTACTTC.